This is a list of T cell receptor beta chains from one sample in a study of Ad26.COV2.S vaccination and SARS-CoV-2 variants. Sequencing was performed with immunoSEQ multiplex PCR; in TCRdb, only in-frame clones are kept and a portion is missing. In the table there are 300,000 to 400,000 clones, about 88% of which are singletons. Sequenced material: peripheral blood, taken in a trial of Ad26.COV2.S vaccine versus placebo. These receptors all stem from a person aged 18-60 years who received the Ad26.COV2.S COVID-19 vaccine or a placebo. Both conserved end residues are part of each CDR3. The order of the fields is D gene, clone size, J gene, V gene, CDR3 DNA, CDR3 protein. A D gene is named only where the DNA matches it firmly. Rows give clone size only sometimes, using once, few, many, or a class for an expanded clone.

TRBD1,-,TRBJ1-6,TRBV6-4,TGTGCCAGCAGCGTGAGGGGGCGCAGGTCACCCCTCCACTTT,CASSVRGRRSPLHF
-,-,TRBJ1-4,TRBV5-5,TGTGCCAGCAGCTCCACTTACCCCGATCTCAATGAAAAACTGTTTTTT,CASSSTYPDLNEKLFF
-,-,TRBJ1-2,TRBV6-5,TGTGCCAGCAGGCAAGGGCAGGGACATGGCTACACCTTC,CASRQGQGHGYTF
-,-,TRBJ1-6,TRBV30,TGTGCCTGGAGTGTAGTCTCACCCCTCCACTTT,CAWSVVSPLHF
-,-,TRBJ1-5,TRBV23-1,TGCGCCAGCAGTCAGTCGCTCTGCAATCAGCCCCAGCATTTT,CASSQSLCNQPQHF
-,-,TRBJ2-1,TRBV10-3,TGTGCCATCAGTGAGTCTGAGGAAGGGCAGTTCTTC,CAISESEEGQFF
-,few,TRBJ2-7,TRBV11-1,TGTGCCAGCAGCTTAGGGACAGCTGAGTGGCAGTACTTC,CASSLGTAEWQYF
-,-,TRBJ1-4,TRBV14,TGTGCCAGCAGCCAAGCCCGACAACCCAATGCAACTAATGAAAAACTGTTTTTT,CASSQARQPNATNEKLFF
TRBD2,few,TRBJ2-7,TRBV10-3,TGTGCCATCAGAGATCAAGCTAGCGGGAGGCGGGGTGAGCAGTACTTC,CAIRDQASGRRGEQYF
-,-,TRBJ1-6,TRBV4-3,TGCGCCAGCAGCCAAGATAAGCTCGAGAGGGGAGGCTCACCCCTCCACTTT,CASSQDKLERGGSPLHF
TRBD1,-,TRBJ1-6,TRBV4-3,TGCGCCAGCAGCCAGTTACCGGGACAGGGGTCACCCCTCCACTTT,CASSQLPGQGSPLHF
-,-,TRBJ1-2,TRBV4-3,TGCGCCAGCAGCCAAAACAGGGTTTTAGGCTACACCTTC,CASSQNRVLGYTF
-,-,TRBJ2-6,TRBV5-1,TGCGCCAGCAGCTTACAGGGATCAGGGGCCAACGTCCTGACTTTC,CASSLQGSGANVLTF
-,-,TRBJ1-1,TRBV19,TGTGCCAGTCTCTCGGGGGGGCGTTCTCATGATGAAGCTTTCTTT,CASLSGGRSHDEAFF
-,-,TRBJ1-5,TRBV24-1,TGTGCCACCAGTGATTTCGGGTCTACCGGGCTTGGGGGCAATCAGCCCCAGCATTTT,CATSDFGSTGLGGNQPQHF
TRBD1,-,TRBJ1-3,TRBV7-2,TGTGCCAGCAGCCGGGACAGCTCTGGAAACACCATATATTTT,CASSRDSSGNTIYF
-,few,TRBJ1-4,TRBV5-4,TGTGCCAGCAGCGCTGCAGGGTTGACTAATGAAAAACTGTTTTTT,CASSAAGLTNEKLFF
-,-,TRBJ2-1,TRBV7-9,TGTGCCAGCAGCTTAGACTATGAAATGAATGAGCAGTTCTTC,CASSLDYEMNEQFF
TRBD2,-,TRBJ2-1,TRBV12-5,TGTGCTAGTGGACCTGGCGGGGGGGTTTACAATGAGCAGTTCTTC,CASGPGGGVYNEQFF
-,-,TRBJ1-3,TRBV7-9,TGTGCCAGCAGCCGGAGGGGGGACCCTGGAAACACCATATATTTT,CASSRRGDPGNTIYF
TRBD1,-,TRBJ1-2,TRBV2,TGTGCCAGCAGTGAAGAGACAGGGGTTGGCTACACCTTC,CASSEETGVGYTF
-,-,TRBJ1-2,TRBV7-3,TGTGCCAGCGGGGGTCCGGGAGAGGGTAGCTACACCTTC,CASGGPGEGSYTF
-,-,TRBJ2-3,TRBV7-3,TGTGCCAGCAGCAAAAAGGTTAAAACAGATACGCAGTATTTT,CASSKKVKTDTQYF
-,-,TRBJ1-1,TRBV5-4,TGTGCCAGCAGCTCCTCGAACCAGGAGCTTAAGAACACTGAAGCTTTCTTT,CASSSSNQELKNTEAFF
TRBD2,-,TRBJ2-3,TRBV7-2,TGTGCCAGCAGCTTACTAGCGGGGCCCACAGATACGCAGTATTTT,CASSLLAGPTDTQYF
-,-,TRBJ2-6,TRBV5-1,TGCGCCAGCAGCTTGGGGGGTACAGACTCTGGGGCCAACGTCCTGACTTTC,CASSLGGTDSGANVLTF
-,-,TRBJ1-6,TRBV9,TGTGCCAGCAGCGTAGAAGGTTCGCGTGGACCCCTCCACTTT,CASSVEGSRGPLHF
-,-,TRBJ2-4,TRBV7-2,TGTGCCAGCAGCCCAGGGCCCGGGGTTGACAAAAACATTCAGTACTTC,CASSPGPGVDKNIQYF
TRBD1,-,TRBJ1-1,TRBV6-2/TRBV6-3,TGTGCCAGCAGCCAGACTCGAGGGGGCCTGAACACTGAAGCTTTCTTT,CASSQTRGGLNTEAFF
TRBD1,once,TRBJ1-1,TRBV28,TGTGCCAGCAGTTTAAGGGGGCGGGACACTGAAGCTTTCTTT,CASSLRGRDTEAFF
-,-,TRBJ1-6,TRBV3-1/TRBV3-2,TGTGCCAGCAGCCAAGACTTTGGGACAATCAATTCACCCCTCCACTTT,CASSQDFGTINSPLHF
-,few,TRBJ2-7,TRBV6-5,TGTGCCAGCAGTTACTCAGGACCTGCTCCCAGGGAGCAGTACTTC,CASSYSGPAPREQYF
TRBD2,-,TRBJ2-7,TRBV11-2,TGTGCCAGCAGCAACGGACTAGCGGGAACCTACGAGCAGTACTTC,CASSNGLAGTYEQYF
-,-,TRBJ2-3,TRBV7-9,TGTGCCAGCAGCTTATCGCTAGTTCTAGCTACGCAGTATTTT,CASSLSLVLATQYF
TRBD1,-,TRBJ2-1,TRBV15,TGTGCCACCAGCAGAGAGGGACAGGGGTACAATGAGCAGTTCTTC,CATSREGQGYNEQFF